This entry concerns a single TCR beta chain. What it binds is not known. The data are from a study of T cell repertoires in cytomegalovirus infection. Overall study: The authors used CMV epitopes that were HLA-C-restricted (recently identified) and HLA-B-restricted (well studied). Both CMV infection and a matching HLA type were indicated by public TCR beta signatures. The study's findings and limits: Totalled public TCR beta family frequency picked out people who carried CMV plus the relevant HLA. What dominated the ex vivo response were HLA-C-restricted CMV-specific TCR beta clonotypes.

The CDR3 runs 17 residues. Trimming cost V 6 bases and J 2 bases; bases outside gene matches: 14. TCRdb ran MiXCR on the reads and lists one entry per CDR3 protein. The repertoire includes 100,000 to 150,000 distinct CDR3 sequences, about 31% of them detected once, and about 53% sits in the top ten. The source is a human donor in good health (CMV status not recorded). Some clones in this sample may be carry-over from other donors' samples. The source was CD8+ T cells from cultured PBMCs, collected from culture after CMV antigen stimulation. The genes are TRBV12-3 or TRBV12-4 and TRBJ2-5; 8 nucleotides line up with TRBD1. In nucleotides, the CDR3 is TGTGCCAGCAGCCGATACTTAAACAGGGGGAGTCAAGAGACCCAGTACTTC. Encoded protein: CASSRYLNRGSQETQYF.